This T cell receptor beta chain appears in the sequencing data of a study of cytomegalovirus exposure and HLA in healthy donors (dated by TCRdb to between 2016 and 2019). Looking at the study overall: In an earlier analysis of under 600 of the donors, about 260 Gb of sequence data and 90 million to 120 million unique TCR beta sequences from about 190 million T cells were reported. Every repertoire in the discovery cohort had been generated on one and the same sequencing platform. An early release covering roughly 640 HLA-typed donors comprised around 300 gigabases of sequencing data and tens of millions of unique TCR sequences. The study combined high-throughput TCR immunosequencing, statistical association of individual TCRs with disease status, and machine learning to predict cytomegalovirus infection status. In a later analysis, previously published TCR beta repertoires from about 640 donors were re-analyzed and high-resolution HLA genotyping was added so that TCR occurrence patterns could be studied. A handful of DR-DQ haplotypes were handled as single units for association and clustering because linkage in the cohort was strong. The aim of the study was to test whether cataloging public T cell receptors could identify signatures of past pathogen exposure. HLA typing included class I and class II loci at four-digit resolution. The number of typed donors differed by locus: about 620-630 for A, B, C, DRB1 and DQB1; 500 to 550 for DQA1; fewer than 610 for DPA1; and roughly 470 for DPB1. Among the roughly 400 genotyped donors, about 85% belonged to the genetic ancestry cluster associated with self-reported Caucasian donors. A later genetic analysis took genome-wide SNP genotypes for about 65% of the roughly 670 donors and used that subset as a discovery cohort. The later analysis used no new phenotypic data to find candidate immune exposures, relying instead on TCR beta sequences and their occurrence across donors. Among roughly 400 genotyped donors of the cohort, an average of about 240,000 unique TCR beta nucleotide sequences was sequenced per donor, of which about 19% were non-productive. Donor age, sex, ethnicity and CMV serostatus were compiled together with the repertoire data. To decide whether each TCR beta V gene segment behaved as functional or pseudogenic, an earlier analysis of some 600 of the donors relied on high-throughput TCR beta sequencing. Using immunosequencing, the study profiled T cell repertoires from roughly 650 subjects and related those repertoires to cytomegalovirus serostatus. A separate validation cohort of roughly 110 different subjects was used in addition to the 666-subject first cohort. The paper's findings and limits, for the study overall: A total of fewer than 200 TCR beta chains were listed by the study as associated with cytomegalovirus. Only TCR beta chains were sequenced in this cohort, and the absence of alpha or paired-chain data limited detectable features. A later analysis found that TCR association rates varied across HLA loci, with DRB1 alleles showing the most associated TCRs and HLA-C alleles the fewest. Most TCR sequences were observed very rarely across donors, whereas some public TCRs were present in many individuals. Because counts were too low, around 17 rarely observed V segments, including chromosome 9 orphons, were left out of the earlier analysis of 500 to 750 of the donors. Assigning TCR associations to individual alleles was difficult when HLA alleles, especially DR and DQ, strongly co-occurred. According to a later analysis, parvovirus B19, influenza, CMV and Epstein-Barr virus appeared linked to several top co-occurrence clusters. Presence/absence analyses assumed roughly uniform sequencing depth across donors, an assumption that may not hold. A later genetic analysis reported fewer N-insertions in productive TCRs among donors in an Asian-associated ancestry cluster than the roughly 620-donor mean. In both the original and validation cohorts, the classifier was reported to diagnose cytomegalovirus status with high specificity and sensitivity. In vitro tests confirmed that a few of the cytomegalovirus-associated TCR beta chains recognize cytomegalovirus antigens. The authors suggested that the approach could potentially be generalized to other disease states and immunological phenotypes. In a later genetic analysis, a missense DCLRE1C variant was associated with V-gene and J-gene trimming of TCR beta chains, and the association was replicated in an independent cohort. Because the 87-base-pair reads could not distinguish some IMGT-functional V segments, including TRBV6-2 and TRBV6-3, those segments were excluded. Because HLA typing was unavailable for some donors at each locus, only the typed subset was used in association tests. Immune exposure information for the cohort was limited to CMV serostatus. A later analysis found that HLA-associated TCR beta chains were more clonally expanded and had lower generation probabilities than equally common non-associated chains. A later analysis found that most CMV-associated TCR beta chains appeared HLA-restricted, with HLA associations seemingly driven largely by CMV exposure. The sequencing pipeline was judged likely to have produced a cluster of highly shared sequence variants as a technical artifact. A further reported finding was that TCR beta sequences accurately predicted the HLA-A and HLA-B alleles for most subjects in the first cohort. Correlated functional status among segregating V segments might reflect linkage disequilibrium, but an unknown experimental factor could not be ruled out. At a false discovery rate of 0.05, a later analysis linked under 20,000 TCR beta sequences to specific HLA alleles. In an earlier analysis of 500 to 650 of the donors, most TCR beta V segments appeared in productive rearrangements about 87% or about 30% of the time, broadly matching IMGT annotations.

In the germline V gene, CDR1 corresponds to SNHLY and CDR2 to FYNNEI. The CDR3 measures 14 amino acids from cysteine to phenylalanine. The kept DNA is CDR3 alone, 42 bases in frame from the first base. V has 3 bases trimmed and J has 10 bases trimmed; junction bases matching no gene number 6. The protocol used for the library was the immunoSEQ multiplex PCR assay. The multiplex PCR relied on a mix of 60 forward primers for TCR Vbeta segments and 13 reverse primers for TCR Jbeta segments. The CDR3 region of rearranged TCR beta genes was amplified from genomic DNA by a multiplex PCR assay. Amplified TCR beta libraries were sequenced as 87-base-pair reads on the Illumina HiSeq System. Under the source paper's analysis protocol: In a later analysis, tens of millions of unique TCR beta chains were counted across the roughly 670 repertoires, and roughly 9.9 million of these chains were shared by at least two donors. Raw reads were error-corrected and collapsed into unique sequences with a nearest-neighbor algorithm that merged closely related sequences to remove PCR and sequencing errors. CDR3 sequences were aligned to IMGT reference sequences to assign V, D and J gene segments. For a sequence to be retained, a match of at least six nucleotides to both a V gene segment and a J gene segment was required. A rearrangement counted as productive if the CDR3 had no stop codons and remained in frame with V and J, and every other rearrangement counted as non-productive. CDR3 was defined by IMGT convention, running from the second conserved V-encoded cysteine to the conserved J-encoded phenylalanine. The earlier analysis of roughly 590 of the donors excluded sequences that lacked an unambiguous match to a single V gene segment. In an earlier analysis of approximately 500 of the donors, a V segment was called functional when productive rearrangements were above 56.7%, and segregating when the standard deviation between donors exceeded 5%. A statistical classification framework was built to diagnose cytomegalovirus status from the catalog of TCR beta chain sequences. In a later analysis, V and J genes were assigned by comparing TCR nucleotide sequences against IMGT/GENE-DB human TR gene sequences. A later analysis assigned CDR3 sequences and most-parsimonious VDJ recombination scenarios with the TCRdist pipeline. A later analysis defined each TCR beta chain by its CDR3 amino acid sequence plus V-gene family, and excluded reads lacking a unique V-gene family. A later analysis removed nearly 600 highly shared, low-generation-probability nucleotide sequences to deal with suspected cross-contamination and a sequencing artifact. In a later analysis, a clonal expansion index for each public chain was calculated from normalized within-repertoire ranks of inferred template counts. Generation probabilities in a later analysis came from a VDJ recombination model fitted to out-of-frame rearrangements, and those results were checked against IGoR. In a later analysis, TCR-TCR, TCR-HLA and TCR-CMV co-occurrence was scored with hypergeometric tests, and a repertoire-size bias correction was applied to TCR pairs. False discovery rates were estimated in a later analysis by permuting HLA or CMV assignments 20 times. In a later analysis, co-occurring TCRs were grouped with DBSCAN, and TCRdist sequence similarity was added when clustering was performed within HLA-allele-positive subsets. Repertoires with fewer than 30,000 or more than 120,000 public chains, plus five repertoires with anomalous nucleotide sharing, were excluded from co-occurrence clustering. TCRdb retrieved this table from immuneACCESS and kept in-frame rearrangements only. Not all clones are present; in checked studies, unresolved V genes account for under half, and no reason is known for the remainder. From that table come the V and J calls and clone size; the DNA was used to work out D and trimming. Recorded for this sample are 110,000 to 150,000 clones; roughly 65% of them occurred a single time. Together, the top ten hold about 4.7% of the sample.

The cohort was made up of approximately 670 healthy bone marrow donors. Cohort members were all nominally healthy when sampled, although unrecorded immune exposures were likely present. The donor was CMV seronegative and belonged to the group of 380 or so seronegative cohort members. Every donor gave a peripheral blood sample, and the peripheral blood mononuclear cells from that sample were used for TCR beta sequencing. The Qiagen DNeasy Blood Extraction Kit was used to extract genomic DNA from the blood cell samples. This clone was observed a handful of times. The antigen it recognizes is unknown. Per-base qualities were not stored, and no clone one base away is much larger.

This sequence was found in a man aged 55 to 70 in good health and CMV-seronegative. The source material was PBMCs. The chain joins TRBV2 to TRBJ2-1; 10 nucleotides in the junction match TRBD2. The sequenced DNA: TGTGCCAGCAGTGATGGACTAGCGGCGGTCGAGCAGTTCTTC. The encoded protein is CASSDGLAAVEQFF.